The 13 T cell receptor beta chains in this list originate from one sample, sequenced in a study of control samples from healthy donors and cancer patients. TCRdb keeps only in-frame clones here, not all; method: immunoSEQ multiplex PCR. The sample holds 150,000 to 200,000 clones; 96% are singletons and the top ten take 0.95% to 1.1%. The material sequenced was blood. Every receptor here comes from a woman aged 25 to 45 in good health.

In nucleotides, the CDR3 is TGCGCCAGCAGCCAAGTCTGGGAAGGGGGACTTATTGGAAACACCATATATTTT. It translates to CASSQVWEGGLIGNTIYF. This rearrangement joins TRBV4-1 to TRBJ1-3; D may be TRBD1 (6 bases). Germline loops: CDR1 MGHRA, CDR2 YSYEKL. The CDR3 consists of 18 residues. Trimming took off 1 base at V and 3 bases at J, with 19 bases between the two ends.

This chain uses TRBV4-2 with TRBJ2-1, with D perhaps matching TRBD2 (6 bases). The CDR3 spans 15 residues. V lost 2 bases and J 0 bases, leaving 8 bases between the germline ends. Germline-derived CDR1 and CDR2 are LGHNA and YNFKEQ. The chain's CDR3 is CASSQPGSSYNEQFF. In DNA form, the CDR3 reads TGTGCCAGCAGCCAACCCGGGAGCTCCTACAATGAGCAGTTCTTC.

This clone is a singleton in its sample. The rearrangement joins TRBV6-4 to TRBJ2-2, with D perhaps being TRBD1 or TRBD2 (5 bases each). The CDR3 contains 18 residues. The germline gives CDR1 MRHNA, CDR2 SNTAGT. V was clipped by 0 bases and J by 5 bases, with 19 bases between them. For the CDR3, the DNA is TGTGCCAGCAGTGACTCGAGGGGCGCAGACCTGGGGACCGGGGAGCTGTTTTTT. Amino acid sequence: CASSDSRGADLGTGELFF.

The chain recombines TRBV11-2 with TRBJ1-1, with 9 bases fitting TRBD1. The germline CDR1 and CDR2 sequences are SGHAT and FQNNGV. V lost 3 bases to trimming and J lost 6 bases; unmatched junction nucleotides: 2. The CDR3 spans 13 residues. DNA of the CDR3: TGTGCCAGCAGCTTGGGACAGGGCTCTGAAGCTTTCTTT. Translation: CASSLGQGSEAFF.

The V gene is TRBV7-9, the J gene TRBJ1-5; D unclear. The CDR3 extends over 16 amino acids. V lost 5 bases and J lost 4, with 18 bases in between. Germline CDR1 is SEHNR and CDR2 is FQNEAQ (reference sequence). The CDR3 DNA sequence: TGTGCCAGCAGCCACCCGGTTTGGCCTGGGAATCAGCCCCAGCATTTT. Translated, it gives CASSHPVWPGNQPQHF.

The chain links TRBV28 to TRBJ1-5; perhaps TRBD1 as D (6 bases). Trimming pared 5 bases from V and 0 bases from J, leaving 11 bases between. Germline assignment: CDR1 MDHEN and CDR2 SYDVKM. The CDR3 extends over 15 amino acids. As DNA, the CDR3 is TGTGCCAGCAGTATTAGGACAGCTAGCAATCAGCCCCAGCATTTT. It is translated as CASSIRTASNQPQHF.

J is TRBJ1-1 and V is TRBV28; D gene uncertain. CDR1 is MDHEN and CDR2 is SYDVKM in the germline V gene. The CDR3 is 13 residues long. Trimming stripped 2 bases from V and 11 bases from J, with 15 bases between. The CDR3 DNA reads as TGTGCCAGCAGTTTAGGACCGACCTTATCGGCTTTCTTT. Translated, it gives CASSLGPTLSAFF. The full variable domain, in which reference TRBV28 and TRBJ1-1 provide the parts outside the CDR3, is DVKVTQSSRYLVKRTGEKVFLECVQDMDHENMFWYRQDPGLGLRLIYFSYDVKMKEKGDIPEGYSVSREKKERFSLILESASTNQTSMYLCASSLGPTLSAFFGQGTRLTVV.

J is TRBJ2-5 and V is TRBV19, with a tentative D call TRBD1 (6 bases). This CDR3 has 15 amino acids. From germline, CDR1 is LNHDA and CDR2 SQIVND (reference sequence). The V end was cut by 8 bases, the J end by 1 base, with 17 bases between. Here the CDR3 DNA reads TGTGCCAGTTCAGCAGGGTTGGGGGCCCAAGAGACCCAGTACTTC. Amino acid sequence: CASSAGLGAQETQYF.

The DNA for the CDR3 is TGTGCCACCAGCAGAGAAAGGACAGGGCTCTACAATGAGCAGTTCTTC. Protein product: CATSRERTGLYNEQFF. The V and J genes are TRBV15 and TRBJ2-1, with 8 positions matching TRBD1. The CDR3 runs 16 residues. The germline CDR1 and CDR2 sequences are LNHNV and YYDKDF (reference sequence). V was clipped by 0 bases and J by 3 bases; unmatched bases: 4. Full variable domain (remainder filled in from reference TRBV15 and TRBJ2-1): DAMVIQNPRYQVTQFGKPVTLSCSQTLNHNVMYWYQQKSSQAPKLLFHYYDKDFNNEADTPDNFQSRRPNTSFCFLDIRSPGLGDTAMYLCATSRERTGLYNEQFFGPGTRLTVL.

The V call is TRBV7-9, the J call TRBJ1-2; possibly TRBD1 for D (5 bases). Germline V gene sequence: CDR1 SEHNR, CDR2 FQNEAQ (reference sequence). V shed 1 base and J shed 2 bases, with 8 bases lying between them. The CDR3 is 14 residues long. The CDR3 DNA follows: TGTGCCAGCAGCTTAGGACAGAGAAACTATGGCTACACCTTC. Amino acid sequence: CASSLGQRNYGYTF.

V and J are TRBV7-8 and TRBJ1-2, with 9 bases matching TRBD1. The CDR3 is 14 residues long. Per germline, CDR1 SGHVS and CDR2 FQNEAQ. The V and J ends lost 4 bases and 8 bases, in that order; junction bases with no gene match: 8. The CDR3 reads CASSSHGTGNGYTF. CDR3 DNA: TGTGCCAGCAGCTCGCACGGGACAGGGAACGGCTACACCTTC.

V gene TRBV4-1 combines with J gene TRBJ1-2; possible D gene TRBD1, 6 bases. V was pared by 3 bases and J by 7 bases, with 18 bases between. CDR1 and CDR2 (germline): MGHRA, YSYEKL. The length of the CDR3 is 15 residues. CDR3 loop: CASSHTWEGGGGYTF. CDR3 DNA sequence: TGCGCCAGCAGCCATACCTGGGAAGGGGGGGGTGGCTACACCTTC.

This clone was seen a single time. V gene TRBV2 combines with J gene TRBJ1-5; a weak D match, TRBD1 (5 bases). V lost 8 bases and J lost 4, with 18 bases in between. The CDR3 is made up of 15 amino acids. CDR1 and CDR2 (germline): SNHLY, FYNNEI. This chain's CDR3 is CASSLGGLGNQPQHF. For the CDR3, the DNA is TGTGCCAGCTCTCTGGGGGGATTGGGAAATCAGCCCCAGCATTTT.